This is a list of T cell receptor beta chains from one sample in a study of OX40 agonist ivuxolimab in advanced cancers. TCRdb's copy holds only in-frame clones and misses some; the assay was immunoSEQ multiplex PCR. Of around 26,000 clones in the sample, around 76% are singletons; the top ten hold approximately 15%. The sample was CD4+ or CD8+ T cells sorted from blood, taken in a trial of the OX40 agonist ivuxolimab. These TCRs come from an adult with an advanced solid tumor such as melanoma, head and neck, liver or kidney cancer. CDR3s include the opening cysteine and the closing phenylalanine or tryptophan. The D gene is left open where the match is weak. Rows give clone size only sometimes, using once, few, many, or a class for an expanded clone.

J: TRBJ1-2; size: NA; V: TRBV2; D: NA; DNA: TGTGCCAGCAGTGAAGCGCCGCACAGCCTTAGTTATGGCTACACCTTC; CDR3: CASSEAPHSLSYGYTF
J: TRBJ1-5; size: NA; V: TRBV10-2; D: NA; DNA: TGCGCCAGCAGTGAGTGGGGAGGGAGTGGCCAGCCCCAGCATTTT; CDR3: CASSEWGGSGQPQHF
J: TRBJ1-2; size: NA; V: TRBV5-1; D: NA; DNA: TGCGCCAGCAGCTCCCCACAGATCCATGGCTACACCTTC; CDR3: CASSSPQIHGYTF
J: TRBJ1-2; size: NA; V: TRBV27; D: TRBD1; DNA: TGTGCCAGCAGCTCCGGGACAGGGAATGGCTACACCTTC; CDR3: CASSSGTGNGYTF
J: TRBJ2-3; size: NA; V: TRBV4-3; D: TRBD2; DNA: TGCGCCAGCAGCCAAGAGGGGACTAGAGCAGATACGCAGTATTTT; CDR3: CASSQEGTRADTQYF
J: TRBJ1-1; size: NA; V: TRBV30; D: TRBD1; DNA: TGTGCCTGGAACCCTACCGGGACAGGGGTTTACACTGAAGCTTTCTTT; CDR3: CAWNPTGTGVYTEAFF
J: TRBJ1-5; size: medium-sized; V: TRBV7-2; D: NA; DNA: TGTGCCAGCAGCTTAGCGCTACAGAGCAATCAGCCCCAGCATTTT; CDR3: CASSLALQSNQPQHF
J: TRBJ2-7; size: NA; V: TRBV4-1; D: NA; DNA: TGCGCCAGCAGCCAAGGGGTTAGCGACACCTACGAGCAGTACTTC; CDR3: CASSQGVSDTYEQYF
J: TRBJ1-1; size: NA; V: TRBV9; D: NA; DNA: TGTGCCAGCAGCGGGGGTACTGAAGCTTTCTTT; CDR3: CASSGGTEAFF
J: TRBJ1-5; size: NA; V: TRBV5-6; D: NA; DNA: TGTGCCAGCAGCTTGGGCAAGGGGCGCGGGAATCAGCCCCAGCATTTT; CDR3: CASSLGKGRGNQPQHF
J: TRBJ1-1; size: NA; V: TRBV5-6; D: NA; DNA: TGTGCCAGCAGCTTCAACACCCACACTGAAGCTTTCTTT; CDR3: CASSFNTHTEAFF